The 17 T cell receptor beta chains listed next were all sequenced from one sample in a study of vaccination effects on CD4 cells after COVID-19. Clones were read by immunoSEQ multiplex PCR, and TCRdb kept only the in-frame ones, dropping some. The sample holds 35,000 to 45,000 clones, roughly 73% seen once. These receptors have no known antigen. Before any sequencing was done, the ViraFEST assay used viral peptide pools to expand antigen-specific CD4+ T cells. Upon completion of 10 days in culture, CD4+ T cells were isolated. The individual was infected with SARS-CoV-2 between March and December 2020, as confirmed by PCR. The sample in question was CD4+ T cells from PBMCs cultured with a peptide pool, obtained before COVID-19 vaccination. These receptors originate from a human donor who had a prior SARS-CoV-2 infection.

V and J are TRBV10-3 and TRBJ2-3, with 11 bases matching TRBD2. CDR1 is ENHRY, CDR2 SYGVKD, per germline. V was clipped by 10 bases and J by 5 bases; unmatched bases: 8. The CDR3 totals 14 residues. This CDR3 reads CATGPSGGIDTQYF. The DNA of the CDR3 is TGTGCCACTGGCCCTAGCGGGGGGATAGATACGCAGTATTTT.

The chain joins TRBV5-4 to TRBJ2-5, with D unclear. CDR1 and CDR2 from the germline V gene are SGHNT and YYREEE (reference sequence). V was trimmed by 1 base and J by 1 base, leaving 8 bases between them. This CDR3 has 14 residues. CDR3 nucleotides: TGTGCCAGCAGCTTGAACCGGGTCCAAGAGACCCAGTACTTC. Its protein product is CASSLNRVQETQYF.

V and J are TRBV5-6 and TRBJ1-2, with 7 bases matching TRBD1. Trimming took 0 bases from V and 2 from J; bases not matched to a gene: 7. Germline CDR1 SGHDT, CDR2 YYEEEE. The CDR3 is 16 amino acids. Here the CDR3 reads CASSLGLLDRNYGYTF. Written as DNA, the CDR3 is TGTGCCAGCAGCTTGGGGTTGCTGGACAGGAACTATGGCTACACCTTC.

V and J are TRBV20-1 and TRBJ1-2; a possible D gene is TRBD1 (6 bases). Looked up from germline, CDR1 is DFQATT and CDR2 is SNEGSKA (reference sequence). CDR3 length equals 17 residues. Trimming stripped 3 bases from V and 4 bases from J, with 24 bases between. CDR3 bases: TGCAGTGCTAGTGCGGGCTCCGAGGGGGGCGAGAGCTATGGCTACACCTTC. This codes for CSASAGSEGGESYGYTF.

The chain links TRBV4-3 to TRBJ1-2, with 12 bases lining up with TRBD1. CDR3 length: 15 amino acids. Losses at the gene ends were 4 bases for V and 7 bases for J; bases not matched to a gene: 7. Germline CDR1 is LGHNA and CDR2 is YSLEER. The CDR3 sequence: CASSLRDRGLGGYTF. The CDR3 DNA reads TGCGCCAGCAGCCTCCGGGACAGGGGGCTGGGTGGCTACACCTTC.

The chain employs TRBV5-1 and TRBJ1-6; D is perhaps TRBD1 (5 bases). The CDR3 covers 17 residues. Germline CDR1 SGHRS, CDR2 YFSETQ. V was pared by 0 bases and J by 9 bases, with 19 bases between. CDR3: CASSLVGPGEGGSPLHF. The CDR3, as DNA: TGCGCCAGCAGCTTGGTGGGACCCGGAGAAGGTGGTTCACCCCTCCACTTT.

This sequence joins TRBV11-2 and TRBJ2-2, with D tentatively TRBD2 (6 bases). This CDR3 comprises 16 residues. V gave up 7 bases and J gave up 4 bases, with 19 bases separating them. The V gene's germline CDR1 is SGHAT and CDR2 FQNNGV. The DNA for the CDR3 is TGTGCCAGCACTCCCCTTTATGGGCGGGGCACCGGGGAGCTGTTTTTT. Its protein product is CASTPLYGRGTGELFF.

The chain recombines TRBV6-2 or TRBV6-3 with TRBJ2-2; D gene uncertain. The length of the CDR3 is 15 residues. The germline gives CDR1 MNHEY, CDR2 SVGEGT. V was pared by 6 bases and J by 6 bases, with 17 bases between. CDR3 sequence (DNA): TGTGCCAGCAGCAGAGTCGTCGGGTTCGCCGGGGAGCTGTTTTTT. Its protein is CASSRVVGFAGELFF.

The table lists this clone with a count of one. The chain carries TRBV4-1 and TRBJ1-1, with no clear D. Germline-derived CDR1 and CDR2 are MGHRA and YSYEKL. The CDR3 is made up of 14 amino acids. V lost 0 bases and J 6 bases, leaving 11 bases between the germline ends. The CDR3 DNA reads TGCGCCAGCAGCCAAGATTGGTGGGTTTCTGAAGCTTTCTTT. Amino acids: CASSQDWWVSEAFF.

This sequence joins TRBV19 and TRBJ2-1; no definite D call. CDR1 LNHDA and CDR2 SQIVND come from the germline V gene (reference sequence). CDR3 length: 15 residues. Deletions cut 3 bases from V and 2 bases from J, with 11 bases between. In DNA form, the CDR3 reads TGTGCCAGTAGTATCTCCGGCGTACCCTACAATGAGCAGTTCTTC. It specifies CASSISGVPYNEQFF. Complete variable domain (other parts from reference TRBV19 and TRBJ2-1): DGGITQSPKYLFRKEGQNVTLSCEQNLNHDAMYWYRQDPGQGLRLIYYSQIVNDFQKGDIAEGYSVSREKKESFPLTVTSAQKNPTAFYLCASSISGVPYNEQFFGPGTRLTVL.

The chain recombines TRBV27 with TRBJ2-3; D is perhaps TRBD2 (6 bases). The CDR3 length is 20 residues. Germline CDR1 is MNHEY and CDR2 is SMNVEV (reference sequence). V was trimmed by 3 bases and J by 1 base, leaving 26 bases between them. In nucleotides, the CDR3 is TGTGCCAGCAGTTTTTTTAGTCTCGGTTCGGGGGATCTTGGCACAGATACGCAGTATTTT. Translated: CASSFFSLGSGDLGTDTQYF.

The chain uses TRBV5-5 and TRBJ2-3; possible D gene TRBD1, 5 bases. V was clipped by 7 bases and J by 4 bases, with 25 bases between them. Germline lookup yields CDR1 SGHKS and CDR2 YYEKEE (reference sequence). The CDR3 has 17 residues. The CDR3 sequence: CASGWGRARNLADTQYF. CDR3 sequence (DNA): TGTGCCAGCGGGTGGGGCAGGGCGCGTAACTTGGCAGATACGCAGTATTTT.

This clone came up a few times. The rearrangement links TRBV27 to TRBJ2-7; the match to TRBD2 covers 11 bases. Germline V gene data show CDR1 as MNHEY and CDR2 as SMNVEV (reference sequence). The ends lost 5 bases at V and 0 bases at J; junction bases unmatched: 3. There are 15 residues in the CDR3. CDR3 sequence (DNA): TGTGCCAGCAGTGGTGGGACTAGCGGCTCCTACGAGCAGTACTTC. Its protein is CASSGGTSGSYEQYF.

This clone occurred once. The V gene is TRBV24-1, the J gene TRBJ1-4; possibly TRBD1 for D (5 bases). Germline V gene data show CDR1 as KGHDR and CDR2 as SFDVKD. The CDR3 runs to 17 residues. V lost 3 bases to trimming and J lost 7 bases, with 20 bases between them. CDR3 sequence (DNA): TGTGCCACCAGTGATCCCCACTCGGGGGGGACTCGTGAAAAACTGTTTTTT. Translating it yields CATSDPHSGGTREKLFF.

In nucleotides, the CDR3 is TGTGCCAGCAGCTACCCAGGGACGGCGGGCAGCTCCTACGAGCAGTACTTC. Translation gives CASSYPGTAGSSYEQYF. The chain combines TRBV5-6 with TRBJ2-7; D may correspond to TRBD1 or TRBD2 (5 bases each). CDR1 and CDR2 from the germline V gene are SGHDT and YYEEEE. This CDR3 has 17 amino acids. Between the trimmed V and J ends, which lost 3 bases and 0 bases, there was a span of 19 bases.

This rearrangement joins TRBV19 to TRBJ1-1, with unresolved D. CDR1 is LNHDA, CDR2 SQIVND, per germline (reference sequence). Trimming removed 7 bases at V and 5 bases at J, with 14 bases between. CDR3 size: 13 residues. The CDR3 coding sequence is TGTGCCAGTAAATTTCCCGGGGTAACTGAAGCTTTCTTT. Translating it yields CASKFPGVTEAFF. Together with reference TRBV19 and TRBJ1-1, the CDR3 gives the full variable domain: DGGITQSPKYLFRKEGQNVTLSCEQNLNHDAMYWYRQDPGQGLRLIYYSQIVNDFQKGDIAEGYSVSREKKESFPLTVTSAQKNPTAFYLCASKFPGVTEAFFGQGTRLTVV.

The J gene is TRBJ1-3, the V gene TRBV25-1; D is unresolved. Per the germline V gene, CDR1 is MGHDK and CDR2 is SYGVNS. V lost 6 bases and J lost 4, with 19 bases in between. This CDR3 spans 16 amino acids. CDR3 region: CASSYAGSTRGNTIYF. The CDR3 DNA is TGTGCCAGCAGCTACGCCGGGTCCACTAGAGGAAACACCATATATTTT.